These 19 T cell receptor beta chains originate from one sample sequenced in a study of memory CD4+ T cells and cytomegalovirus serostatus. Single viable CD3+CD4+CD8-CD45RO+ cells were sorted as the memory CD4+ T cells. Assay: immunoSEQ multiplex PCR; the TCRdb copy retains only in-frame clones and omits some. The sample includes 60,000 or so clones, approximately 81% of them seen just once. The sequencing input was memory CD4+ T cells from blood. The source is an adult in good health and CMV-seronegative. Some clones in this sample may be carry-over from other donors' samples.

V gene TRBV7-8 combines with J gene TRBJ2-6, with TRBD1 identical over 9 bases. This CDR3 contains 18 residues. The V gene's germline CDR1 is SGHVS and CDR2 FQNEAQ. Unmatched junction bases numbered 7, after V lost 4 bases and J lost 0 bases. This CDR3 reads CASSSKTGGTSGANVLTF. CDR3 DNA: TGTGCCAGCAGCTCCAAGACAGGGGGGACCTCTGGGGCCAACGTCCTGACTTTC.

The gene calls are TRBV6-6 and TRBJ1-2; a weak D match, TRBD1 (5 bases). The CDR3 covers 12 residues. Germline CDR1 MNHNY, CDR2 SVGAGI (reference sequence). CDR3 amino acids: CKSRDDFYGYTF. CDR3 DNA: TGTAAAAGCAGGGACGACTTCTATGGCTACACCTTC.

About this clone itself: This CDR3 is also generated by other DNA sequences in the sample. This chain connects TRBV7-9 to TRBJ2-7; maybe TRBD2 (5 bases). V was pared by 5 bases and J by 4 bases, with 9 bases between. The length of the CDR3 is 12 residues. Germline CDR1 and CDR2: SEHNR and FQNEAQ (reference sequence). The CDR3 here is CASSLTGYEQYF. CDR3 in DNA: TGTGCCAGCAGCCTGACGGGGTACGAGCAGTACTTC.

The chain employs TRBV4-1 and TRBJ1-2; D ambiguous. V lost 4 bases and J lost 1, with 10 bases in between. CDR1 MGHRA and CDR2 YSYEKL come from the germline V gene. This CDR3 spans 14 amino acids. CDR3 coding DNA: TGCGCCAGCAGCCTTGAAGGGCTTAACTATGGCTACACCTTC. It specifies CASSLEGLNYGYTF.

This clone was counted a few times. The rearrangement joins TRBV19 to TRBJ2-2; 11 nucleotides line up with TRBD2. The CDR3 contains 16 residues. After removal of 7 bases from V and 4 bases from J, the junction contained 8 bases not matched to a gene. The V gene's germline CDR1 is LNHDA and CDR2 SQIVND (reference sequence). CDR3 sequence: CASTNSGLAGTGELFF. In DNA, the CDR3 is TGTGCCAGTACCAACTCAGGACTAGCGGGCACCGGGGAGCTGTTTTTT. Supplemented by reference TRBV19 and TRBJ2-2, the full variable domain reads DGGITQSPKYLFRKEGQNVTLSCEQNLNHDAMYWYRQDPGQGLRLIYYSQIVNDFQKGDIAEGYSVSREKKESFPLTVTSAQKNPTAFYLCASTNSGLAGTGELFFGEGSRLTVL.

This clone has a handful of counts. The chain couples TRBV7-2 to TRBJ2-7; the D is unclear. The CDR3 spans 15 residues. The germline V gene has CDR1 SGHTA and CDR2 FQGNSA. Between the trimmed V and J ends, which lost 2 bases and 0 bases, there was a span of 11 bases. The CDR3, as DNA: TGTGCCAGCAGCTTATCCAGGTCGAGCTCCTACGAGCAGTACTTC. Translating gives CASSLSRSSSYEQYF.

The rearrangement links TRBV6-5 to TRBJ1-2, with D maybe TRBD1 (6 bases). CDR3 length equals 13 residues. Germline-derived CDR1 and CDR2 are MNHEY and SVGAGI. V dropped 5 bases and J dropped 8 bases, with 15 bases sitting between them. Written as DNA, the CDR3 is TGTGCCAGCAGTCCCACCAGGGGTAGGGGCTACACCTTC. It specifies CASSPTRGRGYTF.

The V gene is TRBV5-3, the J gene TRBJ2-1; the match to TRBD2 covers 11 bases. TRBV5-3 is an ORF, and what it does is uncertain. CDR3 length: 17 amino acids. With V trimmed by 4 bases and J by 4 bases, 10 bases remained unmatched. CDR3 nucleotide sequence: TGTGCCAGAAGCGTGGTTAGCGGGAGGGCCGAATACAATGAGCAGTTCTTC. It codes for CARSVVSGRAEYNEQFF.

The gene calls are TRBV11-3 and TRBJ2-3; either TRBD1 or TRBD2 may fit D (6 bases each). Trimming pared 5 bases from V and 0 bases from J, leaving 12 bases between. Germline V gene sequence: CDR1 SGHNT, CDR2 YENEEA. This CDR3 comprises 15 residues. In DNA, the CDR3 is TGTGCCAGCAGCCTCGGGGGCTCTAGCACAGATACGCAGTATTTT. It specifies CASSLGGSSTDTQYF.

This rearrangement joins TRBV5-5 to TRBJ2-2; D gene unclear. Germline V lookup: CDR1 SGHKS, CDR2 YYEKEE (reference sequence). The CDR3 runs to 14 residues. Between the trimmed V and J ends, which lost 0 bases and 4 bases, there was a span of 7 bases. The CDR3 region is CASSLGRATGELFF. Written as DNA, the CDR3 is TGTGCCAGCAGCTTGGGCAGAGCCACCGGGGAGCTGTTTTTT.

The gene calls are TRBV18 and TRBJ2-5; tentatively, D is TRBD1 (6 bases). Trimming pared 3 bases from V and 5 bases from J, leaving 10 bases between. CDR1 is KGHSH, CDR2 LQKENI, per germline. The CDR3 is 13 amino acids. The CDR3 DNA reads as TGTGCCAGCTCACCGACAGGCCCGGAGACCCAGTACTTC. Its translation is CASSPTGPETQYF.

V and J are TRBV5-4 and TRBJ2-1; D gene ambiguous. Trimming took 5 bases from V and 0 from J, leaving 15 bases between them. Germline V gene lookup returns CDR1 SGHNT and CDR2 YYREEE (reference sequence). The CDR3 has 16 amino acids. This CDR3 reads CASSTDLQSSYNEQFF. The CDR3 nucleotides are TGTGCCAGCAGTACGGACCTCCAGAGCTCCTACAATGAGCAGTTCTTC. Looking up the rest from reference TRBV5-4 and TRBJ2-1 gives the full variable domain: ETGVTQSPTHLIKTRGQQVTLRCSSQSGHNTVSWYQQALGQGPQFIFQYYREEENGRGNFPPRFSGLQFPNYSSELNVNALELDDSALYLCASSTDLQSSYNEQFFGPGTRLTVL.

The chain has TRBV5-4 and TRBJ2-1; unclear D gene. The germline V and J ends were trimmed by 4 bases and 4 bases, with 12 bases remaining between them. Germline-derived CDR1 and CDR2 are SGHNT and YYREEE (reference sequence). The length of the CDR3 is 14 residues. CDR3 sequence: CASSRVERYNEQFF. The CDR3 region has the DNA TGTGCCAGCAGCAGGGTGGAGAGATACAATGAGCAGTTCTTC.

The chain couples TRBV27 to TRBJ1-1; 9 bases line up with TRBD1. After removal of 5 bases from V and 10 bases from J, the junction contained 11 bases not matched to a gene. CDR3 length: 14 residues. CDR1 and CDR2 from the germline V gene are MNHEY and SMNVEV (reference sequence). This chain's CDR3 is CASSPHRSGQGAFF. CDR3 bases: TGTGCCAGCAGTCCACACCGGTCGGGACAGGGAGCTTTCTTT.

The chain joins TRBV6-1 to TRBJ1-5; D is unclear. There are 14 residues in the CDR3. V lost 8 bases to trimming and J lost 2 bases, with 13 bases between them. Germline V gene data show CDR1 as MNHNS and CDR2 as SASEGT. Written as DNA, the CDR3 is TGTGCCAGCCGGGAAGGGTCTGGCAATCAGCCCCAGCATTTT. Translation: CASREGSGNQPQHF.

This clone was seen once. The CDR3 region has the DNA TGTGCCAGCAGCTTGGACAGGGGGCAAGAGACCCAGTACTTC. Protein sequence: CASSLDRGQETQYF. The chain employs TRBV5-6 and TRBJ2-5; TRBD1 agrees at 8 bases. V shed 0 bases and J 2 bases; nucleotides not matched to a gene: 0. Germline CDR1 SGHDT, CDR2 YYEEEE. The CDR3 loop spans 14 amino acids. Full variable domain (missing parts from reference TRBV5-6 and TRBJ2-5): DAGVTQSPTHLIKTRGQQVTLRCSPKSGHDTVSWYQQALGQGPQFIFQYYEEEERQRGNFPDRFSGHQFPNYSSELNVNALLLGDSALYLCASSLDRGQETQYFGPGTRLLVL.

The V call is TRBV5-1, the J call TRBJ2-3; 9 bases agree with TRBD2. Trimming removed 3 bases from V and 4 bases from J; junction bases left unmatched: 3. This CDR3 is 14 amino acids long. CDR1 is SGHRS and CDR2 is YFSETQ in the germline V gene. The CDR3 DNA sequence: TGCGCCAGCAGCTCTAGCGGGACCTCAGATACGCAGTATTTT. Translating it yields CASSSSGTSDTQYF.

This clone has only a few counts. The CDR3 spells CASSQERRGPYEQYF. The CDR3 bases are TGTGCCAGCAGCCAAGAGAGGAGGGGCCCCTACGAGCAGTACTTC. V and J are TRBV4-2 and TRBJ2-7, with D perhaps matching TRBD2 (6 bases). The V end lost 0 bases, the J end lost 2 bases, and 11 bases lay between the germline ends. There are 15 residues in the CDR3. Germline V gene sequence: CDR1 LGHNA, CDR2 YNFKEQ.

V and J are TRBV6-1 and TRBJ1-2; D call uncertain. Trimming took 0 bases from V and 8 from J, leaving 10 bases between them. The CDR3 extends over 13 amino acids. Germline V gives CDR1 MNHNS, CDR2 SASEGT. CDR3 residues: CASSEARQRGYTF. The CDR3 DNA sequence: TGTGCCAGCAGTGAAGCTCGGCAAAGGGGCTACACCTTC.